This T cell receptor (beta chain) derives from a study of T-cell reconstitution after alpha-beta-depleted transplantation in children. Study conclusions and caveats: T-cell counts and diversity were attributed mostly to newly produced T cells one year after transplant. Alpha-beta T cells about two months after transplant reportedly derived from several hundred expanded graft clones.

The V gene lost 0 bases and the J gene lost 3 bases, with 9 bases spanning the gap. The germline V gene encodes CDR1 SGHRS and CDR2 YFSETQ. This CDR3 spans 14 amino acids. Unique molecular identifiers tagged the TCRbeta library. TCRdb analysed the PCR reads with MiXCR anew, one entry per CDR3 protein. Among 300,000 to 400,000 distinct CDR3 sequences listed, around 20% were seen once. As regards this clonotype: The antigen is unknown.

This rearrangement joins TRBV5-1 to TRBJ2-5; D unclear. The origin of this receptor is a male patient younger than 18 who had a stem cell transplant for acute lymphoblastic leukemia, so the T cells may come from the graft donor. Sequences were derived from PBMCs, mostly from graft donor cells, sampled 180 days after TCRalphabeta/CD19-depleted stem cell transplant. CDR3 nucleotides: TGCGCCAGCAGCTTGGCCGGTAGGGAAGAGACCCAGTACTTC. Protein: CASSLAGREETQYF.